Below, one TCR beta chain is given with its context. Its specificity is not known. This entry belongs to a study of blood T cells in healthy people across ages. The use of a sample-barcoded 5' primer and a J-beta primer mix characterized a second PCR of about 7 to 12 cycles. TCRdb ran MiXCR on the 5' RACE reads and lists one entry per CDR3 protein. The sample holds about 1,400,000 distinct CDR3 sequences, approximately 42% seen once. Each donor gave about 9.3 milliliters of peripheral blood. CDR3 length: 15 amino acids. Deletions cut 0 bases from V and 1 base from J, with 9 bases between. Germline CDR1 and CDR2: SGDLS and YYNGEE. Study results and caveats: Whereas aged donors had fewer naive CD4+ cells, long-lived donors had more of them and higher diversity. Older age went with lower TCR beta diversity per million T cells, in a roughly linear way.

This TCR came from a young woman in good health. The chain recombines TRBV9 with TRBJ2-3; either TRBD1 or TRBD2 may fit D (5 bases each). The sample consisted of blood. The CDR3 sequence is CASSVAVGGTDTQYF. The DNA of the CDR3 is TGTGCCAGCAGCGTAGCTGTGGGGGGCACAGATACGCAGTATTTT.